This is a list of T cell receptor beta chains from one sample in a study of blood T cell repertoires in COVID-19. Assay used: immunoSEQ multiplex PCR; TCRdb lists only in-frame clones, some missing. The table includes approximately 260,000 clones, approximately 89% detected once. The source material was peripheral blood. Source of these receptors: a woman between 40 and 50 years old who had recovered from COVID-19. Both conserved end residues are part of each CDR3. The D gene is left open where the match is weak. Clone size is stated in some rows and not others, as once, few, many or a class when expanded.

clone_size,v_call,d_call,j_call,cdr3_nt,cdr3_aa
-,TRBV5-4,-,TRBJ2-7,TGTGCCAGCAGTCGGGCCTCCGGGGACGAGCAGTACTTC,CASSRASGDEQYF
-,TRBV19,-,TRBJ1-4,TGTGCCAGTAGTATTGGACAGAATAGAGCGACTAATGAAAAACTGTTTTTT,CASSIGQNRATNEKLFF
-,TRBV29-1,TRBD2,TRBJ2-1,TGCAGCGTAGCGACTAGCGGGGATGAGCAGTTCTTC,CSVATSGDEQFF
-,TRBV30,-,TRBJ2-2,TGTGCCTGGAGTCCGGGGACACGGGAAACCGGGGAGCTGTTTTTT,CAWSPGTRETGELFF
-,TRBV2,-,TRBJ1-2,TGTGCCAGCTCACCCGAGGGACTCGATTATGGCTACACCTTC,CASSPEGLDYGYTF
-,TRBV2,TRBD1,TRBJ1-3,TGTGCCAGCAGATGGACAGGGGGGGGAGGAAACACCATATATTTT,CASRWTGGGGNTIYF
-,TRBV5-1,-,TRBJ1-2,TGCGCCAGCAGCTGGAGCACGGGAGGCGACTATGGCTACACCTTC,CASSWSTGGDYGYTF
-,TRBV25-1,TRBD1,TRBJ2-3,TGTGCCAGCAGTGCCGGGACAGGGAGCACAGATACGCAGTATTTT,CASSAGTGSTDTQYF
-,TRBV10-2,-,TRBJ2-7,TGCGCCAGCAGTGATGCTCGAGCGGCTCACGAGCAGTACTTC,CASSDARAAHEQYF
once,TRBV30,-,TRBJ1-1,TGTGCCTGGAGACGTCAGGGGTTGAACACTGAAGCTTTCTTT,CAWRRQGLNTEAFF
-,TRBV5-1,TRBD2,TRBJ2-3,TGCGCCAGCAGCTCTCTAGCGGAAGATACGCAGTATTTT,CASSSLAEDTQYF
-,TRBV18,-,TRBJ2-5,TGTGCCAGCTCACCATTTTCGGAGACCCAGTACTTC,CASSPFSETQYF
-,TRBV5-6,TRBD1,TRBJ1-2,TGTGCCAGCAGCTTGGACAGGGGGCGTTTTGGCTACACCTTC,CASSLDRGRFGYTF
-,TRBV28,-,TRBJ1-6,TGTGCCAGCAGTTTACAGATCAATAATTCACCCCTCCACTTT,CASSLQINNSPLHF
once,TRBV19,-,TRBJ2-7,TGTGCCAGTAGTATCGGTACGGGACTCGAGCAGTACTTC,CASSIGTGLEQYF
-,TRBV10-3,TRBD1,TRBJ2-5,TGTGCCATCAGTGAGAGGGGGCGCAGGGAGACCCAGTACTTC,CAISERGRRETQYF
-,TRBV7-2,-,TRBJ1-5,TGTGCCAGCAGCTTAACCAGGGGCAATCAGCCCCAGCATTTT,CASSLTRGNQPQHF
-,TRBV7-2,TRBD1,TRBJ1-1,TGTGCCAGCAGCCCCCGGGCGACAGGGAGTGAAGCTTTCTTT,CASSPRATGSEAFF
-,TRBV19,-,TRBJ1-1,TGTGCCAGTAGTATCGGCCCCTTCAGGGCACTGAACACTGAAGCTTTCTTT,CASSIGPFRALNTEAFF
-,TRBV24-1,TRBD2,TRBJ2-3,TGTGCCACCAGTGATCCGACTAGGGGAGGGACAGATACGCAGTATTTT,CATSDPTRGGTDTQYF
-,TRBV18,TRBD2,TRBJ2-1,TGTGCCAGCTCACCCCGGGAGGGATGGAATGAGCAGTTCTTC,CASSPREGWNEQFF
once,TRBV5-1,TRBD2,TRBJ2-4,TGCGCCAGCAGCTTGGCCTCTTATCCTGGGGAGGGCATTCAGTACTTC,CASSLASYPGEGIQYF
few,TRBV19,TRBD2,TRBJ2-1,TGTGCCAGTAGTATAGGAAGCGGGGGGGTTTTTGGGGAGCAGTTCTTC,CASSIGSGGVFGEQFF
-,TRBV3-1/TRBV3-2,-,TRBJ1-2,TGTGCCAGCAGCCACTTAGACAGGCCAAACTATGGCTACACCTTC,CASSHLDRPNYGYTF
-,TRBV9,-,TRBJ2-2,TGTGCCAGCAGCGTAGCCAGGGTCCTATACACCGGGGAGCTGTTTTTT,CASSVARVLYTGELFF
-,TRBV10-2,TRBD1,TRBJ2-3,TGCGCCTCCCTTCGGGACAGGGCTCCAGATACGCAGTATTTT,CASLRDRAPDTQYF
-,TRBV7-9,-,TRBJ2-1,TGTGCCAGCAGCTTAGCGGGTCCAGGGAATGAGCAGTTCTTC,CASSLAGPGNEQFF
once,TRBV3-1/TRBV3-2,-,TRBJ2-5,TGTGCCAGCAGCCAAGATAGTCGGGTTGTGGAGACCCAGTACTTC,CASSQDSRVVETQYF
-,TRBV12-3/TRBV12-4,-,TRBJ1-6,TGTGCCAGCAGTCCCAACGGGGGGTCGGACCTCCACTTT,CASSPNGGSDLHF
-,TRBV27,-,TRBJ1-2,TGTGCCAGCAGTCATAAGAGGGCCTATGGCTACACCTTC,CASSHKRAYGYTF
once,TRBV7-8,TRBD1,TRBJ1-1,TGTGCCAGCAGCTTAGTCTGGCAGGGGGACACTGAAGCTTTCTTT,CASSLVWQGDTEAFF
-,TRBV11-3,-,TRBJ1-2,TGTGCCAGCAGCTTAGGCGGCAGTGGTTTATTTTCCTATGGCTACACCTTC,CASSLGGSGLFSYGYTF
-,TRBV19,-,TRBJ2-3,TGTGCCAGTAGTATCAGTGCAGATACGCAGTATTTT,CASSISADTQYF
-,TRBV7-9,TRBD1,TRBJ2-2,TGTGCCAGCAGCTTAAGGACAGGGAACACCGGGGAGCTGTTTTTT,CASSLRTGNTGELFF
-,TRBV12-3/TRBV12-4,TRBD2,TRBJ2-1,TGTGCCAGCGATACGGGGGGGGATGAGCAGTTCTTC,CASDTGGDEQFF
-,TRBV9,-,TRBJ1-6,TGTGCCAGCAGCCGACAGGACAGCGAGAATTCACCCCTCCACTTT,CASSRQDSENSPLHF
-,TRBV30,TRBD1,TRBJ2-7,TGTGCCGGACAGGGGGCCCGTACTTCATCCTACGAGCAGTACTTC,CAGQGARTSSYEQYF
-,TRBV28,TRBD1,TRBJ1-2,TGTGCCAGCGCCGGACAGGGGGAACGGGATGGCTACACCTTC,CASAGQGERDGYTF
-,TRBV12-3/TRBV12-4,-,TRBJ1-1,TGTGCCAGCAGATTCACAGACACTGAAGCTTTCTTT,CASRFTDTEAFF
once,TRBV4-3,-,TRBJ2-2,TGCGCCAGCAGCCTACTACAGGGTGACGGGGAGCTGTTTTTT,CASSLLQGDGELFF
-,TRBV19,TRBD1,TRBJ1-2,TGTGCCAGTAGTCCTACAGGGGCCCATGGCTACACCTTC,CASSPTGAHGYTF
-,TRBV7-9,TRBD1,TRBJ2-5,TGTGCCAGCAGCCCTAAGACAGGGACGGAGACCCAGTACTTC,CASSPKTGTETQYF
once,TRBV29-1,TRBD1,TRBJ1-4,TGCAGCGTTCGGACAGGGTTGGATGAAAAACTGTTTTTT,CSVRTGLDEKLFF
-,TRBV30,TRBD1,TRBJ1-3,TGTGCCTGGAGTGTCGCCGGGACAGATGGAAACACCATATATTTT,CAWSVAGTDGNTIYF
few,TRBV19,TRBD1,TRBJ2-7,TGTGCCAGTAGCTTAACTTCAGGGGGCGAGCAGTACTTC,CASSLTSGGEQYF
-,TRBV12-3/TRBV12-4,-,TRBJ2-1,TGTGCCAGCAGTTTCGGACAACTAAGGCGGTTCTTC,CASSFGQLRRFF
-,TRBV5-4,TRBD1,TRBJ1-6,TGTGCCAGCAGCTTGAGGGGACAGGGGGATTCACCCCTCCACTTT,CASSLRGQGDSPLHF